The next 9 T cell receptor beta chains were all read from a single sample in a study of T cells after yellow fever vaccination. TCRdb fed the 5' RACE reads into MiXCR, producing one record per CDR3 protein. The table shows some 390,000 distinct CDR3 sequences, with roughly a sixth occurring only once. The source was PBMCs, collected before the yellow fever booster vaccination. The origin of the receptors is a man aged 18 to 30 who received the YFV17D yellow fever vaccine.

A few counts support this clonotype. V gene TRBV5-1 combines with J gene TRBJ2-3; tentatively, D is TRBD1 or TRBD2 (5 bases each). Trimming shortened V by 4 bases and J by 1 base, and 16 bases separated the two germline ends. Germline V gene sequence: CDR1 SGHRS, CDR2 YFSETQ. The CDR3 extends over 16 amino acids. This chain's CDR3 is CASSKLTGQGTDTQYF. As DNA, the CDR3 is TGCGCCAGCAGCAAACTGACGGGGCAAGGCACAGATACGCAGTATTTT.

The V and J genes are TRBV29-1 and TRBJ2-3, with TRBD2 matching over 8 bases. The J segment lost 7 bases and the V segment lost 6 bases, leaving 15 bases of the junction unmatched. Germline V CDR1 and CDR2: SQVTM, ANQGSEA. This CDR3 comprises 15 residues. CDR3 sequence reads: CSVDRPGLGLNTQYF. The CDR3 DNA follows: TGCAGCGTAGATAGACCGGGACTAGGCTTAAATACGCAGTATTTT.

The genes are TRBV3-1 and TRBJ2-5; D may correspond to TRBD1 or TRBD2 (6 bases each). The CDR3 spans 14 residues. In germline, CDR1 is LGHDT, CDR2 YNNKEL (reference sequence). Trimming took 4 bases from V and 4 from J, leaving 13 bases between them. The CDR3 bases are TGTGCCAGCAGCCTGGGGGGCAGGGTAGAGACCCAGTACTTC. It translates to CASSLGGRVETQYF.

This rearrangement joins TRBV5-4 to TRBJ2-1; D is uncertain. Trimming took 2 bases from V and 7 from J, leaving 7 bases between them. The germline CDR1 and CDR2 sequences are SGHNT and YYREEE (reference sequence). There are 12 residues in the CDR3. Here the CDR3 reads CASSFVTNEQFF. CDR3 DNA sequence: TGTGCCAGCAGCTTCGTAACGAATGAGCAGTTCTTC.

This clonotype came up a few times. The CDR3 loop is CASSLVTGDHYGYTF. CDR3 DNA sequence: TGTGCCAGCAGCTTGGTAACAGGGGACCACTATGGCTACACCTTC. The chain combines TRBV5-6 with TRBJ1-2; 7 bases align to TRBD1. There are 15 residues in the CDR3. The J segment lost 3 bases and the V segment lost 0 bases, leaving 5 bases of the junction unmatched. Germline lookup yields CDR1 SGHDT and CDR2 YYEEEE.

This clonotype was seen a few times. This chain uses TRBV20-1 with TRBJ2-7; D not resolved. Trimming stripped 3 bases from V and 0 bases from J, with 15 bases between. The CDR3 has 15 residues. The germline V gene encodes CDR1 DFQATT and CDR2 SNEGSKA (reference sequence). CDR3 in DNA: TGCAGTGCTAGTGATCCCACACGAGTCTCCTACGAGCAGTACTTC. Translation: CSASDPTRVSYEQYF.

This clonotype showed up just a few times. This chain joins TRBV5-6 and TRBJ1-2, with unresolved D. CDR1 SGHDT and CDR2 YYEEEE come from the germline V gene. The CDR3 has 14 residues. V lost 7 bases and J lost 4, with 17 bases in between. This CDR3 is CASLTVGDSYGYTF. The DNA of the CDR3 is TGTGCCAGCCTCACGGTGGGTGACTCCTATGGCTACACCTTC.

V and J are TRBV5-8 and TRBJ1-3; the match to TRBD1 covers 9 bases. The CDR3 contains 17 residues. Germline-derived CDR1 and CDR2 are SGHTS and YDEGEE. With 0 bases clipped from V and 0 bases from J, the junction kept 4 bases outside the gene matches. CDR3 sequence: CASSLGDRAFSGNTIYF. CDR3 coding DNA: TGTGCCAGCAGCTTGGGGGACAGGGCCTTCTCTGGAAACACCATATATTTT. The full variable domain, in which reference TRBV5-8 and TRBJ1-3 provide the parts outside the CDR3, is EAGVTQSPTHLIKTRGQQATLRCSPISGHTSVYWYQQALGLGLQFLLWYDEGEERNRGNFPPRFSGRQFPNYSSELNVNALELEDSALYLCASSLGDRAFSGNTIYFGEGSWLTVV.

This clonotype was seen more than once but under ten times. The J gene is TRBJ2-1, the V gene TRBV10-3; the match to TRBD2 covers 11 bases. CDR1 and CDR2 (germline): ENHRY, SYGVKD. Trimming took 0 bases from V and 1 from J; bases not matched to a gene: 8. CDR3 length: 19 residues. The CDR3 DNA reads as TGTGCCATCAGTGAGTCGATTAGCGGGGGGGCGGGATCCTACAATGAGCAGTTCTTC. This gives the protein CAISESISGGAGSYNEQFF.